The sequence of this T cell receptor beta chain was determined in a study of identical twins. TCRdb passed the 5' RACE reads through MiXCR, listing each CDR3 protein once. The sample records hundreds of thousands of distinct CDR3 sequences, over 8.5% being singletons. The germline V gene encodes CDR1 SEHNR and CDR2 FQNEAQ (reference sequence). The length of the CDR3 is 15 residues. The V gene lost 5 bases and the J gene lost 9 bases, with 23 bases spanning the gap. Study-level findings and limits: The more abundant beta clonotypes in cord blood had fewer insertions, and memory repertoires did not show this.

Of note for this clonotype: No antigen is known for it.

The data also belong to a second study, concerning yellow fever vaccine responses in identical twins.

The sample taken for sequencing was PBMCs. The chain employs TRBV7-9 and TRBJ2-7; perhaps TRBD1 as D (7 bases). This clonotype originated in a woman between 18 and 29 years old in good health. CDR3 coding DNA: TGTGCCAGCAGCCAGGGGGGAAGTCATAACTTCGGGCAGTACTTC. Amino acids: CASSQGGSHNFGQYF. The full variable domain, its missing parts supplied by reference TRBV7-9 and TRBJ2-7, is DTGVSQNPRHKITKRGQNVTFRCDPISEHNRLYWYRQTLGQGPEFLTYFQNEAQLEKSRLLSDRFSAERPKGSFSTLEIQRTEQGDSAMYLCASSQGGSHNFGQYFGPGTRLTVT.